A selection of T cell receptor beta chains follows, all from one sample in a study of blood T cell repertoires in COVID-19. The repertoire was sequenced with immunoSEQ multiplex PCR; TCRdb's copy has only in-frame clones and lacks some. Altogether 25,000 to 35,000 clones are present, roughly 85% being singletons, with the ten largest covering over 7.5%. The source material was peripheral blood. The receptor source for this set is an elderly man with active COVID-19. The CDR3 runs from the conserved cysteine through the conserved F or W. The D gene is left open where the match is weak. Size tells how often a clone was seen (once, few, many) or the class of an expanded clone, and some rows leave it out.

clone_size,j_call,d_call,v_call,cdr3_aa,cdr3_nt
.,TRBJ2-2,.,TRBV3-1/TRBV3-2,CASSFNRATGELFF,TGTGCCAGCAGCTTCAACAGGGCTACCGGGGAGCTGTTTTTT
.,TRBJ2-1,.,TRBV5-1,CASRKDWNYEQFF,TGCGCCAGCAGGAAGGACTGGAACTATGAGCAGTTCTTC
few,TRBJ2-7,.,TRBV5-5,CASSLGTASYEQYF,TGTGCCAGCAGCTTGGGGACAGCCTCCTACGAGCAGTACTTC
.,TRBJ2-7,TRBD1,TRBV7-9,CASMLTGDRYEQYF,TGTGCCAGCATGCTAACAGGGGATCGCTACGAGCAGTACTTC
.,TRBJ2-7,TRBD1,TRBV2,CASSMQTGPSYEQYF,TGTGCCAGCAGTATGCAGACAGGGCCCTCCTACGAGCAGTACTTC
once,TRBJ2-5,.,TRBV2,CASSEDREKRRETQYF,TGTGCCAGCAGTGAAGACCGGGAAAAAAGACGGGAGACCCAGTACTTC
.,TRBJ2-3,TRBD1,TRBV28,CASRVQGADTQYF,TGTGCCAGCAGGGTACAGGGGGCAGATACGCAGTATTTT
.,TRBJ2-2,.,TRBV5-1,CASSSSTGELFF,TGCGCCAGCAGCTCATCCACCGGGGAGCTGTTTTTT
.,TRBJ1-6,.,TRBV6-5,CASRDINSPLHF,TGTGCCAGCAGGGACATAAATTCACCCCTCCACTTT
.,TRBJ2-7,TRBD1,TRBV9,CASSVEPVGVGTGSVEQYF,TGTGCCAGCAGCGTAGAGCCAGTAGGGGTGGGGACAGGGTCTGTCGAGCAGTACTTC